Following are 25 T cell receptor beta chains from one sample sequenced in a study of blood T cell repertoires in COVID-19 (dated by TCRdb to 2018 to 2020). Preparation of the library involved the immunoSEQ multiplex PCR assay. Sourced from immuneACCESS, this table was stored by TCRdb with only in-frame sequences that have V and J called. A share of the clones is absent; for the studies checked, an unresolved V gene accounts for under half, and the remainder has no known explanation. A total of 85,000 to 95,000 clones appear in this sample, about 82% of them only once. Of the sample, about 25% is held by the ten largest clones. The sequencing sample was made of peripheral blood. These receptors were obtained from a human donor in a cohort sampled during active COVID-19.

This chain connects TRBV19 to TRBJ2-3; 11 positions match TRBD2. CDR3 length equals 20 residues. Germline assignment: CDR1 LNHDA and CDR2 SQIVND (reference sequence). The V gene end was trimmed by 6 bases and the J gene end by 0 bases; junction bases not matched to a gene: 17. The CDR3 here is CASSTGGAGTSGGSTDTQYF. The CDR3 DNA sequence: TGTGCCAGTAGCACCGGGGGGGCCGGGACTAGCGGAGGGAGCACAGATACGCAGTATTTT.

The chain has TRBV7-2 and TRBJ2-1, with 13 bases aligning to TRBD2. The ends lost 4 bases at V and 13 bases at J; junction bases unmatched: 4. This CDR3 has 13 residues. CDR1 and CDR2 from the germline V gene are SGHTA and FQGNSA. The CDR3 sequence: CASSSTSGGVQFF. CDR3 DNA sequence: TGTGCCAGCAGCTCCACTAGCGGGGGGGTACAGTTCTTC.

CDR3 region: CASSLRGGYQPQHF. As DNA, the CDR3 is TGTGCCAGCAGTTTGAGGGGAGGGTATCAGCCCCAGCATTTT. The chain uses TRBV28 and TRBJ1-5; D is possibly TRBD1 (5 bases). Trimming took off 3 bases at V and 5 bases at J, with 11 bases between the two ends. The CDR3 consists of 14 residues. Germline loops: CDR1 MDHEN, CDR2 SYDVKM. Full variable domain (missing parts from reference TRBV28 and TRBJ1-5): DVKVTQSSRYLVKRTGEKVFLECVQDMDHENMFWYRQDPGLGLRLIYFSYDVKMKEKGDIPEGYSVSREKKERFSLILESASTNQTSMYLCASSLRGGYQPQHFGDGTRLSIL.

V and J are TRBV2 and TRBJ1-2; 8 bases are shared with TRBD1. Germline-derived CDR1 and CDR2 are SNHLY and FYNNEI. With V trimmed by 6 bases and J by 7 bases, 10 bases remained unmatched. This CDR3 is 14 amino acids long. CDR3 amino acids: CASSIDRGGGGYTF. CDR3 DNA: TGTGCCAGCAGCATAGACAGGGGAGGTGGTGGCTACACCTTC.

This chain links TRBV20-1 with TRBJ1-2, with 9 bases identical to TRBD1. The germline V gene encodes CDR1 DFQATT and CDR2 SNEGSKA (reference sequence). Unmatched junction bases numbered 5, after V lost 3 bases and J lost 12 bases. This CDR3 is 11 amino acids long. The CDR3 spells CSASRTGAHTF. CDR3 DNA: TGCAGTGCTAGCCGGACAGGGGCCCACACCTTC.

V and J are TRBV7-2 and TRBJ2-7; 12 bases line up with TRBD2. CDR3 length equals 16 residues. V was pared by 5 bases and J by 3 bases, with 8 bases of the junction left unmatched. Germline assignment: CDR1 SGHTA and CDR2 FQGNSA. The chain's CDR3 is CASSNPRLAGDYEQYF. The DNA of the CDR3 is TGTGCCAGCAGCAACCCACGACTAGCGGGAGACTACGAGCAGTACTTC.

This chain links TRBV24-1 with TRBJ2-7; 11 bases are a match to TRBD1. The J segment lost 7 bases and the V segment lost 3 bases, leaving 10 bases of the junction unmatched. Germline loops: CDR1 KGHDR, CDR2 SFDVKD. This CDR3 is 16 amino acids long. In DNA, the CDR3 is TGTGCCACCAGTGATGGGACAGGGGGTCTATCAAGGGAGCAGTACTTC. It encodes CATSDGTGGLSREQYF.

The V call is TRBV4-1, the J call TRBJ1-4; 11 bases are a match to TRBD1. V shed 4 bases and J 4 bases; nucleotides not matched to a gene: 5. The germline CDR1 and CDR2 sequences are MGHRA and YSYEKL. CDR3 length equals 16 residues. The CDR3, as DNA: TGCGCCAGCAGCCCCACCGGGACAGGGGGTAATGAAAAACTGTTTTTT. Its translation: CASSPTGTGGNEKLFF.

The gene calls are TRBV28 and TRBJ1-6, with D perhaps matching TRBD1 (5 bases). The CDR3 runs 17 residues. Trimming took 6 bases from V and 5 from J, leaving 20 bases between them. Germline CDR1 MDHEN, CDR2 SYDVKM. In DNA form, the CDR3 reads TGTGCCAGCAGCCCCAGACGGGGGGGGACCGATAATTCACCCCTCCACTTT. Protein product: CASSPRRGGTDNSPLHF.

The sample holds one count of this clone. This chain joins TRBV6-5 and TRBJ2-7, with TRBD1 identical over 9 bases. Germline CDR1 MNHEY, CDR2 SVGAGI. The junction had 3 bases not matched to a gene; V was cut back by 6 bases and J by 3 bases. The CDR3 covers 13 residues. The CDR3, as DNA: TGTGCCAGCAGGGGACAGGGCTACTACGAGCAGTACTTC. The encoded protein is CASRGQGYYEQYF.

The chain has TRBV7-9 and TRBJ2-5; no definite D call. Germline V gene lookup returns CDR1 SEHNR and CDR2 FQNEAQ (reference sequence). Trimming shortened V by 4 bases and J by 4 bases, and 7 bases separated the two germline ends. The CDR3 extends over 12 amino acids. The CDR3 loop is CASSSPLETQYF. The CDR3 DNA reads as TGTGCCAGCAGCTCCCCCTTAGAGACCCAGTACTTC.

The chain combines TRBV5-1 with TRBJ2-5, with 7 bases matching TRBD1. Germline loops: CDR1 SGHRS, CDR2 YFSETQ. The CDR3 is 13 residues long. The junction had 4 bases not matched to a gene; V was cut back by 4 bases and J by 4 bases. This CDR3 reads CASSPGQSETQYF. Here the CDR3 DNA reads TGCGCCAGCAGCCCGGGACAGTCAGAGACCCAGTACTTC. Using reference TRBV5-1 and TRBJ2-5 for the parts outside the CDR3, the full variable domain is KAGVTQTPRYLIKTRGQQVTLSCSPISGHRSVSWYQQTPGQGLQFLFEYFSETQRNKGNFPGRFSGRQFSNSRSEMNVSTLELGDSALYLCASSPGQSETQYFGPGTRLLVL.

The table lists this clone with a count of one. The chain is built from TRBV15 and TRBJ2-7; 8 bases map to TRBD1. The length of the CDR3 is 15 residues. Germline values: CDR1 LNHNV, CDR2 YYDKDF (reference sequence). The V gene end was trimmed by 3 bases and the J gene end by 3 bases; junction bases not matched to a gene: 7. DNA of the CDR3: TGTGCCACCAGCAGGCGTTTCGGACAGGGCTACGAGCAGTACTTC. Its protein is CATSRRFGQGYEQYF. Variable domain in full (rest from reference TRBV15 and TRBJ2-7): DAMVIQNPRYQVTQFGKPVTLSCSQTLNHNVMYWYQQKSSQAPKLLFHYYDKDFNNEADTPDNFQSRRPNTSFCFLDIRSPGLGDTAMYLCATSRRFGQGYEQYFGPGTRLTVT.

The chain joins TRBV11-2 to TRBJ1-4; TRBD1 is a possible D gene (6 bases). The germline gives CDR1 SGHAT, CDR2 FQNNGV. V was shortened by 4 bases and J by 8 bases, with 11 bases between the two germline ends. The CDR3 is made up of 13 amino acids. The CDR3 coding sequence is TGTGCCAGCAGCTCGAACAGGGAGGAAAAACTGTTTTTT. Its protein is CASSSNREEKLFF.

The rearrangement joins TRBV2 to TRBJ2-1, with 11 bases lining up with TRBD2. CDR3 length equals 15 residues. Trimming cost V 4 bases and J 4 bases; bases outside gene matches: 3. Per the germline V gene, CDR1 is SNHLY and CDR2 is FYNNEI. The CDR3 spells CASSVGLAGYNEQFF. CDR3 in DNA: TGTGCCAGCAGTGTTGGACTAGCGGGTTACAATGAGCAGTTCTTC.

The gene calls are TRBV6-5 and TRBJ1-2; the D gene is possibly TRBD1 (6 bases). This CDR3 spans 13 amino acids. With 4 bases removed from V and 7 bases from J, the gap between germline ends came to 13 bases. Germline V lookup: CDR1 MNHEY, CDR2 SVGAGI. Here the CDR3 reads CASSLGYRAGYTF. In DNA form, the CDR3 reads TGTGCCAGCAGTTTGGGGTACAGGGCTGGCTACACCTTC.

A note on this clone: The sample holds other DNA sequences that translate to the same CDR3. The chain carries TRBV20-1 and TRBJ2-7; unclear D gene. Germline assignment: CDR1 DFQATT and CDR2 SNEGSKA (reference sequence). The CDR3 has 11 amino acids. V lost 5 bases and J lost 4, with 9 bases in between. The CDR3 loop is CSAPRSYEQYF. DNA for the CDR3: TGCAGTGCTCCGCGGAGTTACGAGCAGTACTTC.

V gene TRBV19 combines with J gene TRBJ2-1, with 7 nucleotides matching TRBD2. This CDR3 has 18 residues. Unmatched junction bases numbered 21, after V lost 5 bases and J lost 8 bases. Germline CDR1 and CDR2: LNHDA and SQIVND (reference sequence). CDR3 residues: CASSYSSGGSLGSDEQFF. The DNA for the CDR3 is TGTGCCAGTAGTTACTCCTCTGGCGGGAGTCTCGGAAGTGATGAGCAGTTCTTC.

The V call is TRBV2, the J call TRBJ2-3; a possible D gene is TRBD2 (7 bases). V lost 4 bases, J lost 2 bases, and 16 bases lay in between. Per germline, CDR1 SNHLY and CDR2 FYNNEI. The CDR3 has 16 residues. The CDR3 loop is CASSVLAGADTDTQYF. The CDR3 DNA is TGTGCCAGCAGTGTCCTGGCGGGGGCCGACACAGATACGCAGTATTTT.

This chain joins TRBV27 and TRBJ1-1; perhaps TRBD1 as D (5 bases). The V gene's germline CDR1 is MNHEY and CDR2 SMNVEV (reference sequence). This CDR3 spans 15 amino acids. V was clipped by 6 bases and J by 0 bases, with 14 bases between them. CDR3 sequence (DNA): TGTGCCAGCAGCCGACCAGCAGGGATGAACACTGAAGCTTTCTTT. Translating gives CASSRPAGMNTEAFF.

V gene TRBV4-3 combines with J gene TRBJ2-2, with 9 bases identical to TRBD2. The CDR3 is 17 residues long. The ends lost 1 base at V and 4 bases at J; junction bases unmatched: 7. Germline V gene data show CDR1 as LGHNA and CDR2 as YSLEER. The CDR3 protein is CASSQGGGRVSTGELFF. Here the CDR3 DNA reads TGCGCCAGCAGCCAAGGGGGCGGGAGGGTTAGCACCGGGGAGCTGTTTTTT.

The chain combines TRBV5-6 with TRBJ2-1, with 7 bases aligning to TRBD2. CDR3 size: 13 residues. Unmatched junction bases numbered 1, after V lost 4 bases and J lost 3 bases. Germline V gene sequence: CDR1 SGHDT, CDR2 YYEEEE. The chain's CDR3 is CASSGLDYNEQFF. CDR3 bases: TGTGCCAGCAGCGGACTAGACTACAATGAGCAGTTCTTC.

The chain joins TRBV7-9 to TRBJ1-2; D is undetermined. CDR1 and CDR2 from the germline V gene are SEHNR and FQNEAQ (reference sequence). V gave up 5 bases and J gave up 3 bases, with 10 bases separating them. The CDR3 runs 13 residues. The CDR3 DNA reads TGTGCCAGCAGCCCCGCAGGTGACTATGGCTACACCTTC. Protein sequence: CASSPAGDYGYTF. Filled out from reference TRBV7-9 and TRBJ1-2, the complete variable domain reads DTGVSQNPRHKITKRGQNVTFRCDPISEHNRLYWYRQTLGQGPEFLTYFQNEAQLEKSRLLSDRFSAERPKGSFSTLEIQRTEQGDSAMYLCASSPAGDYGYTFGSGTRLTVV.

This clone came up once. The chain is built from TRBV28 and TRBJ1-6, with 8 bases identical to TRBD1. The CDR3 contains 15 residues. J was trimmed by 4 bases and V by 5 bases; bases with no gene match: 4. Germline loops: CDR1 MDHEN, CDR2 SYDVKM. The CDR3 bases are TGTGCCAGCAGTACGAACAGGGGGTATAATTCACCCCTCCACTTT. This translates into CASSTNRGYNSPLHF.

This clone showed up just once. V gene TRBV6-5 combines with J gene TRBJ2-7, with TRBD2 identical over 10 bases. Germline CDR1 MNHEY, CDR2 SVGAGI. The CDR3 length is 14 residues. The trim removed 7 bases at V and 3 bases at J, leaving 6 bases unmatched. The CDR3 DNA sequence: TGTGCCAGCAAGTTGGCTAGCGGGGGCTACGAGCAGTACTTC. Translated, it gives CASKLASGGYEQYF.